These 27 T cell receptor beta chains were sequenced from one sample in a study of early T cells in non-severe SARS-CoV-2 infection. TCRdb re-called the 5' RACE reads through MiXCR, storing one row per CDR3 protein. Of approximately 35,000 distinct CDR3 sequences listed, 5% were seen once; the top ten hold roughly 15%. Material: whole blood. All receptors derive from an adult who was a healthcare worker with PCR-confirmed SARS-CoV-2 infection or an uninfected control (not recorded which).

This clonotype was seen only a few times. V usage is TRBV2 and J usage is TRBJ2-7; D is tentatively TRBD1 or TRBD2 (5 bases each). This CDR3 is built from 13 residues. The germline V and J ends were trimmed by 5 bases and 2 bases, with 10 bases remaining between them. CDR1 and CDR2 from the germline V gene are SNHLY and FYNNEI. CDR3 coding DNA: TGTGCCAGCAGTAGGGACGGGACCTACGAGCAGTACTTC. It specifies CASSRDGTYEQYF.

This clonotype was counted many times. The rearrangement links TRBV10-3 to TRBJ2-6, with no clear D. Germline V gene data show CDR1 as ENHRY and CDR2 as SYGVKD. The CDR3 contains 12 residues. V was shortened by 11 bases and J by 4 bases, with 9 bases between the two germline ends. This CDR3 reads CASRPGANVLTF. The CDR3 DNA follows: TGTGCCTCAAGACCCGGGGCCAACGTCCTGACTTTC.

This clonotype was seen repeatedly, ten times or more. CDR3 sequence (DNA): TGCAGTGCTAGAGTAACTAGCGGGGGGATTTCGGAGACCCAGTACTTC. It encodes CSARVTSGGISETQYF. The V and J genes are TRBV20-1 and TRBJ2-5; 12 bases align to TRBD2. Germline V gene lookup returns CDR1 DFQATT and CDR2 SNEGSKA (reference sequence). V trimming: 1 base; J trimming: 5 bases; junction bases outside the gene matches: 8. CDR3 length: 16 residues.

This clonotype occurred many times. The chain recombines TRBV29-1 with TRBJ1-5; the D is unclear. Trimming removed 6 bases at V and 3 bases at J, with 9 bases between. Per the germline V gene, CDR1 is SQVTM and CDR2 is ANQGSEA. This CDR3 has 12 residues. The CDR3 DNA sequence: TGCAGCGTGGGGTCATTCAATCAGCCCCAGCATTTT. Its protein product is CSVGSFNQPQHF. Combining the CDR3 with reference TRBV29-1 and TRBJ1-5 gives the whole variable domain SAVISQKPSRDICQRGTSLTIQCQVDSQVTMMFWYRQQPGQSLTLIATANQGSEATYESGFVIDKFPISRPNLTFSTLTVSNMSPEDSSIYLCSVGSFNQPQHFGDGTRLSIL.

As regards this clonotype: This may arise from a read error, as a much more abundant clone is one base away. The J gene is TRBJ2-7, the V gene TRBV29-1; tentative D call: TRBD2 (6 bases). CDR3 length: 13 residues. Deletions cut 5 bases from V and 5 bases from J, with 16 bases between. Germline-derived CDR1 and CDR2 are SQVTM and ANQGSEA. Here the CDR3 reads CSVSARGSNEQYF. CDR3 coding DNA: TGCAGCGTTTCGGCACGGGGGTCGAACGAGCAGTACTTC.

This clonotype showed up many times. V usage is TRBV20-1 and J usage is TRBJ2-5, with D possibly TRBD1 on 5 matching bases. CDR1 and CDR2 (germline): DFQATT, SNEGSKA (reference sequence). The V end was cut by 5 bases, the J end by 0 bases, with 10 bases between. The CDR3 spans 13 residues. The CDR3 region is CSAADRDQETQYF. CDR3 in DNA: TGCAGTGCTGCTGACAGAGACCAAGAGACCCAGTACTTC.

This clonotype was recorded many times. The CDR3 DNA is TGTGCCAGCAGCGTACAGAGCAACTATGGCTACACCTTC. Translating it yields CASSVQSNYGYTF. The V and J genes are TRBV9 and TRBJ1-2; D unresolved. This CDR3 comprises 13 residues. The V gene lost 1 base and the J gene lost 2 bases, with 6 bases spanning the gap. Germline CDR1 and CDR2: SGDLS and YYNGEE.

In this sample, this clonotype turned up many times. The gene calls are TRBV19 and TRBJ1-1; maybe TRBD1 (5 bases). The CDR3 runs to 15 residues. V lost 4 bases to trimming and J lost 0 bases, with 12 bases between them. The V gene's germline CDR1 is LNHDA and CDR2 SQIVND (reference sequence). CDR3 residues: CASSSQGRMNTEAFF. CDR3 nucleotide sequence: TGTGCCAGTAGTAGCCAGGGTCGCATGAACACTGAAGCTTTCTTT.

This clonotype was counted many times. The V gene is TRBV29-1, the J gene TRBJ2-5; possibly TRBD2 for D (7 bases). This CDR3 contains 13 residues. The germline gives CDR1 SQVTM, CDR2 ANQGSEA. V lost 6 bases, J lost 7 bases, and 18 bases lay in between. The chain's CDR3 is CSVDPLGGGTQYF. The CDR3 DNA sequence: TGCAGCGTCGACCCTTTAGGGGGGGGGACCCAGTACTTC.

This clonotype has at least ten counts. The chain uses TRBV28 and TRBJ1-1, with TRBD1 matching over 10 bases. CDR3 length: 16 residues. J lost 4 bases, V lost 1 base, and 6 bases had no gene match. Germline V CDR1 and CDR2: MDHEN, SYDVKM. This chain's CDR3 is CASSLSWDRGGTEAFF. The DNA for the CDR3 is TGTGCCAGCAGTTTATCTTGGGACAGGGGAGGCACTGAAGCTTTCTTT.

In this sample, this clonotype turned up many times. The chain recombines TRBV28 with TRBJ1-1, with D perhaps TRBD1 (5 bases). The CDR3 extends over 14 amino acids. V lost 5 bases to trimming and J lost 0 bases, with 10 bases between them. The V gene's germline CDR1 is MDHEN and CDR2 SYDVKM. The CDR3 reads CASSDSLLNTEAFF. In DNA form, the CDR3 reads TGTGCCAGCAGTGACAGTTTATTGAACACTGAAGCTTTCTTT. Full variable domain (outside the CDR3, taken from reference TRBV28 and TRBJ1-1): DVKVTQSSRYLVKRTGEKVFLECVQDMDHENMFWYRQDPGLGLRLIYFSYDVKMKEKGDIPEGYSVSREKKERFSLILESASTNQTSMYLCASSDSLLNTEAFFGQGTRLTVV.

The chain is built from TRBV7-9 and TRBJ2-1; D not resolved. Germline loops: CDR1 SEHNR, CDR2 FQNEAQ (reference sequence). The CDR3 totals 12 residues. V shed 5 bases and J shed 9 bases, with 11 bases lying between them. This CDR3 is CASSPPGGEQFF. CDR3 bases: TGTGCCAGCAGCCCCCCTGGCGGTGAGCAGTTCTTC.

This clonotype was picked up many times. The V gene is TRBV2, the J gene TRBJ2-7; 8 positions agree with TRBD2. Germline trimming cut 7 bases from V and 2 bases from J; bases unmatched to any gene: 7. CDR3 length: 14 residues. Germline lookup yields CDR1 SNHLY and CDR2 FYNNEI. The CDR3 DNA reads TGTGCCAGCACCGAAACGGGGGGGCCCTACGAGCAGTACTTC. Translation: CASTETGGPYEQYF.

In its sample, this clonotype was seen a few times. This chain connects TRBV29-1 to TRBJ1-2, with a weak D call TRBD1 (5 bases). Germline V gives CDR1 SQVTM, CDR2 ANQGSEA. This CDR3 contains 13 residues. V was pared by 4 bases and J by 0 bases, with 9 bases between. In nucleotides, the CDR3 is TGCAGCGTTGCGTCAGGGACTAACTATGGCTACACCTTC. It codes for CSVASGTNYGYTF.

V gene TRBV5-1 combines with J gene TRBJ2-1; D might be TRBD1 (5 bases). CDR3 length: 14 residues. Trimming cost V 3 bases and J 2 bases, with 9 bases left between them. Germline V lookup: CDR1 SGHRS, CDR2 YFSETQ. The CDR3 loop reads CASSSQGTYNEQFF. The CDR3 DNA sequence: TGCGCCAGCAGCTCCCAGGGAACCTACAATGAGCAGTTCTTC.

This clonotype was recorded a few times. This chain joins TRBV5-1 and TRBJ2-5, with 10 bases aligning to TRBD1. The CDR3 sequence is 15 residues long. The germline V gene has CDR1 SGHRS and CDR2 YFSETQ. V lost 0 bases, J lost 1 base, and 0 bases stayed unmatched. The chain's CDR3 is CASSLGQGAQETQYF. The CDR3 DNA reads TGCGCCAGCAGCTTGGGACAGGGGGCCCAAGAGACCCAGTACTTC.

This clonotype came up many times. In nucleotides, the CDR3 is TGCAGCGTTGTTAGGGATTATGGCTACACCTTC. Its protein product is CSVVRDYGYTF. The genes are TRBV29-1 and TRBJ1-2; D gene uncertain. Germline lookup yields CDR1 SQVTM and CDR2 ANQGSEA. This CDR3 has 11 residues. V was shortened by 4 bases and J by 5 bases, with 8 bases between the two germline ends.

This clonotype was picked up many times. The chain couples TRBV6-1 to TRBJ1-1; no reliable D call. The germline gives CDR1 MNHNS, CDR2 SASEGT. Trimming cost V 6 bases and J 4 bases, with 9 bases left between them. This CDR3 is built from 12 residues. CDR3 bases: TGTGCCAGCAGCGCCCGCGGCACTGAAGCTTTCTTT. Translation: CASSARGTEAFF.

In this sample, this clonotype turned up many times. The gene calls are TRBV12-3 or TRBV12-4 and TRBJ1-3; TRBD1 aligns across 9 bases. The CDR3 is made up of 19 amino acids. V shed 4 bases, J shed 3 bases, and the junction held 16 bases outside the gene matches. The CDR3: CASSSVEPGQGLFGNTIYF. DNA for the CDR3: TGTGCCAGCAGTTCGGTCGAACCTGGACAGGGGTTGTTTGGAAACACCATATATTTT.

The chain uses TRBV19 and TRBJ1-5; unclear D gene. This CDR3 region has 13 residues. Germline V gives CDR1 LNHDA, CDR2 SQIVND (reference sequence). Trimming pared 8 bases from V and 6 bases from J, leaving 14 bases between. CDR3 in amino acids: CASGLQRFQPQHF. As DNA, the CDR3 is TGTGCCAGTGGCTTACAGAGGTTTCAGCCCCAGCATTTT.

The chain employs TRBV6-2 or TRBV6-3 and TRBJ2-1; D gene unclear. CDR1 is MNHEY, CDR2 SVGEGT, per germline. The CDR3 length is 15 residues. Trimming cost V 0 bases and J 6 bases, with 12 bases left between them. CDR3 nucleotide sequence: TGTGCCAGCAGTTACTCGTGGGGTTCGGGCAATGAGCAGTTCTTC. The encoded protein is CASSYSWGSGNEQFF.

The CDR3 sequence: CASSLDFSGNTIYF. CDR3 sequence (DNA): TGTGCCAGCAGCTTGGACTTCTCTGGAAACACCATATATTTT. This chain connects TRBV7-2 to TRBJ1-3; D gene ambiguous. V was clipped by 3 bases and J by 0 bases, with 6 bases between them. The germline V gene encodes CDR1 SGHTA and CDR2 FQGNSA. There are 14 residues in the CDR3.

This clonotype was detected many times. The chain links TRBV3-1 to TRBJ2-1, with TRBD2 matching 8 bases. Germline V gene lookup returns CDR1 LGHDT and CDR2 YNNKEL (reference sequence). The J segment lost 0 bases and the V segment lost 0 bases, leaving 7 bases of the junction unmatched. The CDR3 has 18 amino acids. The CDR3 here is CASSQDWSSGSSYNEQFF. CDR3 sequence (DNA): TGTGCCAGCAGCCAAGATTGGTCAAGCGGGAGCTCCTACAATGAGCAGTTCTTC.

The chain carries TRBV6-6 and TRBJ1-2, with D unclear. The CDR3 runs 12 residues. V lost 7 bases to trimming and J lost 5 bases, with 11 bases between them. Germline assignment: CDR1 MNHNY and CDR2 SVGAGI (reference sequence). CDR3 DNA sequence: TGTGCCAGCATTCACGCAGGTTATGGCTACACCTTC. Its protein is CASIHAGYGYTF.

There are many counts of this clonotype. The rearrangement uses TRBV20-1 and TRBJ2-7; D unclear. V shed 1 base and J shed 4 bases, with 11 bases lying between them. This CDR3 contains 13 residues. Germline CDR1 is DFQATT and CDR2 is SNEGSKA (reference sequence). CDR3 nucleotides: TGCAGTGCTAGAGGAAGTTTTGGATACGAGCAGTACTTC. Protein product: CSARGSFGYEQYF.

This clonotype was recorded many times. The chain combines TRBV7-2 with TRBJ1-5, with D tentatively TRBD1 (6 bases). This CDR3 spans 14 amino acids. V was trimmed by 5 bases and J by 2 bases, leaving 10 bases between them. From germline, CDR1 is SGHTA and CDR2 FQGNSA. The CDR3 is CASSPRGGNQPQHF. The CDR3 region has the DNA TGTGCCAGCAGCCCCAGGGGCGGCAATCAGCCCCAGCATTTT.

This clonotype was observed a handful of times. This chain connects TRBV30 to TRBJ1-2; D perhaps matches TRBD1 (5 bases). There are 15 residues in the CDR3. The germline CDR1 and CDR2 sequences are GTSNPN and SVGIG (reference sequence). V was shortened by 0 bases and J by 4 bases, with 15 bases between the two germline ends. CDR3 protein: CAWSVPQGRGYGYTF. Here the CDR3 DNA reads TGTGCCTGGAGTGTTCCCCAGGGAAGGGGCTATGGCTACACCTTC.